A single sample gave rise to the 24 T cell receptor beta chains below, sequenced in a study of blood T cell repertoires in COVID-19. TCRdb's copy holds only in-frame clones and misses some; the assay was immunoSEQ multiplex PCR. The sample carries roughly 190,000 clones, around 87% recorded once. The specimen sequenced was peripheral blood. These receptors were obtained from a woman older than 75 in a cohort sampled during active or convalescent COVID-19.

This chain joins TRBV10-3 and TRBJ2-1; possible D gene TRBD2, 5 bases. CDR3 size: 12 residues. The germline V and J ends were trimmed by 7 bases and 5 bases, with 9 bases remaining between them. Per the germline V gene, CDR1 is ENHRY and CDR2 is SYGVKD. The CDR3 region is CAIIGEHNEQFF. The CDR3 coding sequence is TGTGCCATCATCGGGGAGCACAATGAGCAGTTCTTC.

The CDR3 DNA reads TGTGCCAGCAGCCTGAGGCCGGACCTAGTGGGAGGACCCACCGGGGAGCTGTTTTTT. Translated: CASSLRPDLVGGPTGELFF. V is TRBV27 and J is TRBJ2-2; the D gene is possibly TRBD2 (6 bases). From germline, CDR1 is MNHEY and CDR2 SMNVEV (reference sequence). V was cut by 6 bases and J by 4 bases, with 27 bases left in between. The CDR3 contains 19 residues.

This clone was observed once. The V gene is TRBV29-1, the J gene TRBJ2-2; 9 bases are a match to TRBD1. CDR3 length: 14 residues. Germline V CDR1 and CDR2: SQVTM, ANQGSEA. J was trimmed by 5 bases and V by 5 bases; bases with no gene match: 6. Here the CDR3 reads CSVSDRGETGELFF. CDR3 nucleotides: TGCAGCGTTTCGGACAGGGGAGAAACCGGGGAGCTGTTTTTT.

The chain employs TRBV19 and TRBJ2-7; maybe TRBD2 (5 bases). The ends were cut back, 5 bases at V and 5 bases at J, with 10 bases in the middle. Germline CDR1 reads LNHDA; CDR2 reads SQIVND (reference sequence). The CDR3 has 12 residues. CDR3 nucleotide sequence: TGTGCCAGTAGTCCCTACGGGGACGAGCAGTACTTC. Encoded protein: CASSPYGDEQYF.

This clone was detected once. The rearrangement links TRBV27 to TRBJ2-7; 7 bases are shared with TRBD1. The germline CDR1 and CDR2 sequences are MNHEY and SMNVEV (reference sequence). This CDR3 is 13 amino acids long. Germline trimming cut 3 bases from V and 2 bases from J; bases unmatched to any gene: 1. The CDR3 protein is CASSLTGTYEQYF. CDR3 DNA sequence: TGTGCCAGCAGTTTGACAGGGACCTACGAGCAGTACTTC.

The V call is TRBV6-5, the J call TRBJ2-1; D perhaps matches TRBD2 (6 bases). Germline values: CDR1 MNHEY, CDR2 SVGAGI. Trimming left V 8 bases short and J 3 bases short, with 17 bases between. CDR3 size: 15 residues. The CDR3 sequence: CASVNLAGSYNEQFF. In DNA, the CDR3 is TGTGCCAGCGTTAATCTGGCGGGGAGCTACAATGAGCAGTTCTTC.

The CDR3 reads CASSARDSTETQYF. The CDR3 DNA reads as TGTGCCAGCAGCGCCCGGGACTCGACCGAGACCCAGTACTTC. J is TRBJ2-5 and V is TRBV11-3, with a weak D call TRBD2 (6 bases). This CDR3 has 14 residues. Trimming pared 5 bases from V and 5 bases from J, leaving 15 bases between. Germline CDR1 is SGHNT and CDR2 is YENEEA.

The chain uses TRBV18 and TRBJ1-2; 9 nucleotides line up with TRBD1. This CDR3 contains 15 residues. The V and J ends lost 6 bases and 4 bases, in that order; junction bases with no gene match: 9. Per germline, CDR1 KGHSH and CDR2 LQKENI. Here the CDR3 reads CASSGGQGESYGYTF. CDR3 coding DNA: TGTGCCAGCTCCGGGGGACAGGGTGAAAGCTATGGCTACACCTTC.

Here the CDR3 DNA reads TGTGCCAGCAGCTTACGACTAGCGGGGGGCCAAGAGACCCAGTACTTC. Translated: CASSLRLAGGQETQYF. This chain joins TRBV5-5 and TRBJ2-5; the match to TRBD2 covers 13 bases. CDR1 and CDR2 (germline): SGHKS, YYEKEE (reference sequence). J was trimmed by 1 base and V by 2 bases; bases with no gene match: 2. The length of the CDR3 is 16 residues.

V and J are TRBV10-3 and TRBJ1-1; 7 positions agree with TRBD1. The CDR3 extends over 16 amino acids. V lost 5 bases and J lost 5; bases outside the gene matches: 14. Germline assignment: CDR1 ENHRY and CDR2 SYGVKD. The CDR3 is CAISKGQDSAGTEAFF. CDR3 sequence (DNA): TGTGCCATCAGTAAAGGACAGGACAGCGCGGGGACTGAAGCTTTCTTT.

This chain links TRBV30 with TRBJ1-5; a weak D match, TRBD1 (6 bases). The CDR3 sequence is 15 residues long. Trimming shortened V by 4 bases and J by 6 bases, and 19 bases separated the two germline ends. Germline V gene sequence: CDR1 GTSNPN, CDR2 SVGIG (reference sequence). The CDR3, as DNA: TGTGCCTGGACCCCGAGTCCAGGGGAGGGTCAGCCCCAGCATTTT. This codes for CAWTPSPGEGQPQHF.

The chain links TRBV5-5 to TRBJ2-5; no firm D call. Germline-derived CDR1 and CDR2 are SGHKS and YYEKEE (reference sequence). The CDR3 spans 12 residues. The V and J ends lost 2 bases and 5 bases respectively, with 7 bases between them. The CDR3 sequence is CASSFRLETQYF. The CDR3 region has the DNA TGTGCCAGCAGCTTTCGTCTGGAGACCCAGTACTTC.

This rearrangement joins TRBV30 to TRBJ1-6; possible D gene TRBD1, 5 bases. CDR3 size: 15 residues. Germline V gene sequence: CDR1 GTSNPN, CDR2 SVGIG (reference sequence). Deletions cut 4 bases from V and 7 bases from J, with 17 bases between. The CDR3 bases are TGTGCCTGGACTCCAGGGTTCGGCAGAAATTCACCCCTCCACTTT. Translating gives CAWTPGFGRNSPLHF.

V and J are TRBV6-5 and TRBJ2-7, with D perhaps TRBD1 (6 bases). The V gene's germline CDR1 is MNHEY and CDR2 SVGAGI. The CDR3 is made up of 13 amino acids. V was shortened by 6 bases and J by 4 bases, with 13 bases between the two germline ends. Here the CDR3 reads CASRDITGYEQYV. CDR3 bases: TGTGCCAGCAGGGATATCACAGGGTACGAGCAGTACGTC.

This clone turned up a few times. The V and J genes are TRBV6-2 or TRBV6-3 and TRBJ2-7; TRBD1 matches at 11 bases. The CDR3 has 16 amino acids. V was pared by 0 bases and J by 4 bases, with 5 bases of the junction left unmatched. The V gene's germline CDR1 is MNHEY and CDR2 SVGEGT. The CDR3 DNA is TGTGCCAGCAGTTACTCGAAGGGGACAGGGGGTTACGAGCAGTACGTC. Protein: CASSYSKGTGGYEQYV.

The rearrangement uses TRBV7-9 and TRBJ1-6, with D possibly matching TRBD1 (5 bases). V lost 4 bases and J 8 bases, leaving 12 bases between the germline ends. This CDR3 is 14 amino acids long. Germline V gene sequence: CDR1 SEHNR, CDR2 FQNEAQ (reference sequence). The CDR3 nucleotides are TGTGCCAGCAGCTCGGGGGTAGGGGATTCACCCCTCCACTTT. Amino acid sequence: CASSSGVGDSPLHF.

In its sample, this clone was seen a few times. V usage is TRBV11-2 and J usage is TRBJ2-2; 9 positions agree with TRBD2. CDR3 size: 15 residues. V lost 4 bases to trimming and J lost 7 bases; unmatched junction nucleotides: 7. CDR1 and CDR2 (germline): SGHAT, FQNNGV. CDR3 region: CASSWGTSSSGELFF. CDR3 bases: TGTGCCAGCAGCTGGGGGACTAGCTCCAGCGGGGAGCTGTTTTTT.

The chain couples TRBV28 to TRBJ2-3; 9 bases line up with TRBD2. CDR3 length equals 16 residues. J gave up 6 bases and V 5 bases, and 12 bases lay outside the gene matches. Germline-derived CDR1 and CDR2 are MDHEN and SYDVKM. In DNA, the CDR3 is TGTGCCAGCAGTCCCTGGGGTAGCGGGGGAATTGATACGCAGTATTTT. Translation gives CASSPWGSGGIDTQYF.

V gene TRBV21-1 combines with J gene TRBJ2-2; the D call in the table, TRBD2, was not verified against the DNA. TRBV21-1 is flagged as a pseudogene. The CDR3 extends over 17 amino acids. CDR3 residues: CASSKAATSGRYGELFF. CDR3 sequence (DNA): TGTGCCAGCAGCAAAGCGGCAACTAGCGGTCGATACGGGGAGCTGTTTTTT.

Here the CDR3 DNA reads TGTGCCAGCAGTGAATATAGGAGACTAGCGGGATTTGGGGAGCAGTACGTC. Protein product: CASSEYRRLAGFGEQYV. The genes are TRBV6-1 and TRBJ2-7; 11 bases line up with TRBD2. This CDR3 is 17 amino acids long. J gave up 7 bases and V 2 bases, and 13 bases lay outside the gene matches. Germline V gene lookup returns CDR1 MNHNS and CDR2 SASEGT.

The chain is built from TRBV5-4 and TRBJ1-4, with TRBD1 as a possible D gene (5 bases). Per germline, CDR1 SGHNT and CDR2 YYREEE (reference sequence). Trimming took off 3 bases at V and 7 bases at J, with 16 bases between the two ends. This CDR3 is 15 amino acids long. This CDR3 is CASSWGVGDGEKLFF. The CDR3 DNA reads TGTGCCAGCAGCTGGGGGGTAGGGGACGGTGAAAAACTGTTTTTT.

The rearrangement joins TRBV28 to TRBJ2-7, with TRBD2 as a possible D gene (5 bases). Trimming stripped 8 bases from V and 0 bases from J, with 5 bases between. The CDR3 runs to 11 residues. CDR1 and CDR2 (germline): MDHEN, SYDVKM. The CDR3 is CASAGSYEQYF. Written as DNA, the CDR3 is TGTGCCAGCGCGGGCTCCTACGAGCAGTACTTC.

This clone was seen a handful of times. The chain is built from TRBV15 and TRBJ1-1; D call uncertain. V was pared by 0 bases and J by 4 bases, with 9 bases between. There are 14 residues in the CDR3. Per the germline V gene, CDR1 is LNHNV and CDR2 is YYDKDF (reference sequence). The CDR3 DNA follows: TGTGCCACCAGCAGAGATCCCGGGGTCACTGAAGCTTTCTTT. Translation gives CATSRDPGVTEAFF. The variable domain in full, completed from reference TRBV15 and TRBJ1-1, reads DAMVIQNPRYQVTQFGKPVTLSCSQTLNHNVMYWYQQKSSQAPKLLFHYYDKDFNNEADTPDNFQSRRPNTSFCFLDIRSPGLGDTAMYLCATSRDPGVTEAFFGQGTRLTVV.

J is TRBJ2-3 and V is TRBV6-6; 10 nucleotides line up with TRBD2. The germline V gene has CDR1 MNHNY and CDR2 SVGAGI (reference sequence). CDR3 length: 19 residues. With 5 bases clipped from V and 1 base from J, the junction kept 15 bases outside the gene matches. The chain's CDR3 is CASSPGGLAPSGRTDTQYF. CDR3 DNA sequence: TGTGCCAGCAGTCCAGGGGGACTAGCGCCCAGTGGACGCACAGATACGCAGTATTTT.